A selection of T cell receptor beta chains follows, all from one sample in a study of blood T cells in healthy people across ages. TCRdb itself ran the 5' RACE reads through MiXCR, one entry per CDR3 protein. The table shows 800,000 to 950,000 distinct CDR3 sequences, with about 29% occurring only once. These data were also reused for a study on T cells of mothers and their children.

Sequences were obtained from blood. Receptors were obtained from a woman in her thirties or forties in good health. The CDR3 runs from the conserved cysteine through the conserved F or W. A D gene is named only where the DNA matches it firmly. Expanded clones are given a class, and other clones once, few, many or no size at all.

V gene	CDR3 length	clone size	D gene	J gene	CDR3 protein	CDR3 DNA
TRBV29-1	13	.	TRBD1	TRBJ2-7	CSVARQGTYEQYF	TGCAGCGTTGCCCGACAGGGGACCTACGAGCAGTACTTC
TRBV5-1	17	many	.	TRBJ2-3	CASSFRIRPLGTDTQYF	TGCGCCAGCAGCTTTCGCATCAGACCCTTGGGCACAGATACGCAGTATTTT
TRBV29-1	14	many	TRBD1	TRBJ1-2	CSVRTGGGSYGYTF	TGCAGCGTCCGGACAGGGGGTGGTAGCTATGGCTACACCTTC
TRBV7-3	12	many	.	TRBJ2-1	CASSLGNNEQFF	TGTGCCAGCAGCTTGGGGAACAATGAGCAGTTCTTC
TRBV9	17	.	TRBD2	TRBJ2-3	CASSVEEVAGARDTQYF	TGTGCCAGCAGCGTGGAGGAGGTAGCGGGGGCAAGGGATACGCAGTATTTT
TRBV12-3/TRBV12-4	15	few	.	TRBJ2-1	CASTPGTGLYNERFF	TGTGCCAGCACCCCCGGTACAGGGCTCTACAATGAGCGGTTCTTC
TRBV7-2	17	.	TRBD2	TRBJ2-1	CASSLGGGGRSYNEQFF	TGTGCCAGCAGCTTAGGTGGGGGGGGTAGGTCCTACAATGAGCAGTTCTTC
TRBV9	15	few	.	TRBJ2-7	CASSAGQSLTHEQYF	TGTGCCAGCAGCGCCGGACAGTCTTTAACCCACGAGCAGTACTTC
TRBV7-3	15	many	.	TRBJ2-6	CASSLRESGANVLTF	TGTGCCAGCAGCTTAAGGGAGTCTGGGGCCAACGTCCTGACTTTC
TRBV5-1	16	few	TRBD2	TRBJ2-5	CASSLDGLAVQETQYF	TGCGCCAGCAGCTTGGACGGACTAGCGGTCCAAGAGACCCAGTACTTC
TRBV7-2	17	few	TRBD2	TRBJ2-1	CASSLASTSGGVNEQFF	TGTGCCAGCAGCTTAGCTTCCACTAGCGGGGGCGTCAATGAGCAGTTCTTC
TRBV3-1	15	many	TRBD2	TRBJ2-7	CASRNVGGGTYEQYF	TGTGCCAGCAGAAACGTGGGGGGGGGGACCTACGAGCAGTACTTC
TRBV9	15	few	.	TRBJ1-2	CASSSLLGGSDGYTF	TGTGCCAGCAGCTCTCTCCTAGGGGGATCGGACGGCTACACCTTC
TRBV5-1	14	many	TRBD1	TRBJ2-1	CASSQGQVYNEQFF	TGCGCCAGCAGTCAAGGACAGGTATACAATGAGCAGTTCTTC
TRBV28	14	many	.	TRBJ1-2	CASSLEHRSYGYTF	TGTGCCAGCAGCCTAGAGCACAGATCCTATGGCTACACCTTC
TRBV7-2	20	few	TRBD2	TRBJ2-5	CASSLVSAGGGTRRQETQYF	TGTGCCAGCAGCTTAGTTAGTGCTGGCGGGGGTACTAGGAGGCAAGAGACCCAGTACTTC
TRBV7-8	14	.	TRBD2	TRBJ2-7	CASSLALPGAGGYF	TGTGCCAGCAGCTTAGCCCTCCCCGGAGCGGGGGGGTACTTC
TRBV25-1	15	.	TRBD2	TRBJ2-7	CASSAGTSGVYGQYF	TGTGCCAGCAGTGCCGGGACTAGCGGGGTTTACGGGCAGTACTTC
TRBV20-1	15	.	TRBD1	TRBJ1-4	CSASRSGQGTEKLFF	TGCAGTGCTAGTAGATCGGGACAGGGTACTGAAAAACTGTTTTTT
TRBV2	12	many	TRBD1	TRBJ2-7	CASRDRAYEQYF	TGTGCCAGCAGGGACAGGGCCTACGAGCAGTACTTC
TRBV5-1	15	.	.	TRBJ2-1	CASSSGQDYYNEQFF	TGCGCCAGCAGCTCCGGACAGGACTACTACAATGAGCAGTTCTTC
TRBV7-2	16	many	TRBD1	TRBJ2-1	CASSPQGAGVYNEQFF	TGTGCCAGCAGCCCACAGGGGGCGGGAGTCTACAATGAGCAGTTCTTC
TRBV12-3/TRBV12-4	12	few	.	TRBJ1-1	CASRSRNTEAFF	TGTGCCAGCAGGAGTCGGAACACTGAAGCTTTCTTT